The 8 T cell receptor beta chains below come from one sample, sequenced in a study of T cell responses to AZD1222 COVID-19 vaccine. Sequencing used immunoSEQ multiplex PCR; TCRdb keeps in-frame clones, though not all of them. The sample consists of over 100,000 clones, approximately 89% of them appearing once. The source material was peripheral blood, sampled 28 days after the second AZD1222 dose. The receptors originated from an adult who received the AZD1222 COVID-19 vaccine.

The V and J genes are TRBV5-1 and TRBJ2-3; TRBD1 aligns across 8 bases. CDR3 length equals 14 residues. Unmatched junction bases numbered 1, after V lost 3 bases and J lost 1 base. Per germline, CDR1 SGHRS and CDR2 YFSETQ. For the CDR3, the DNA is TGCGCCAGCAGCTCGGACAGGGGCACAGATACGCAGTATTTT. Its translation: CASSSDRGTDTQYF.

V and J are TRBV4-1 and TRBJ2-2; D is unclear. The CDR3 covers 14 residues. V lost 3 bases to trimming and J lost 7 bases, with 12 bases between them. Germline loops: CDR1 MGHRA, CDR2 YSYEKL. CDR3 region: CASSQGLTGGELFF. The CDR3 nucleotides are TGCGCCAGCAGCCAGGGCCTTACGGGCGGGGAGCTGTTTTTT.

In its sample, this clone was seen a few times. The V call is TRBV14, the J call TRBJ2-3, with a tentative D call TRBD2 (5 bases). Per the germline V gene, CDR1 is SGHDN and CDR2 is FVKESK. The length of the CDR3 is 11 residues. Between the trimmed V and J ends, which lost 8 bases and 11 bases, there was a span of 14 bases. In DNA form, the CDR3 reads TGTGCCAGCGGAGGATTATCACGGCAGTATTTT. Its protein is CASGGLSRQYF. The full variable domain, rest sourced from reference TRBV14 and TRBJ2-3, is EAGVTQFPSHSVIEKGQTVTLRCDPISGHDNLYWYRRVMGKEIKFLLHFVKESKQDESGMPNNRFLAERTGGTYSTLKVQPAELEDSGVYFCASGGLSRQYFGPGTRLTVL.

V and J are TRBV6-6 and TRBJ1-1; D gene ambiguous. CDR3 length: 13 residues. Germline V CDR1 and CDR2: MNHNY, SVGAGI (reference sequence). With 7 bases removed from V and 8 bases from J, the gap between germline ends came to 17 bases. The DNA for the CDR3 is TGTGCCAGCACCCCACAGTTATACGTGGAAGCTTTCTTT. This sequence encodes CASTPQLYVEAFF.

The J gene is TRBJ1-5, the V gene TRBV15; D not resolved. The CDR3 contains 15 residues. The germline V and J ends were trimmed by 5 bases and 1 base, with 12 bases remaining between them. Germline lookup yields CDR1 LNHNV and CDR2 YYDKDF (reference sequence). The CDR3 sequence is CATSEQIDSNQPQHF. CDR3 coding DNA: TGTGCCACCAGCGAGCAGATTGACAGCAATCAGCCCCAGCATTTT.

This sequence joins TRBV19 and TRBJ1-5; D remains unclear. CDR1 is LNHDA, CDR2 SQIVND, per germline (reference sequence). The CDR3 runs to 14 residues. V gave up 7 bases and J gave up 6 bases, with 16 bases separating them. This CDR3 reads CASTPSYLGQPQHF. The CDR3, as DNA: TGTGCCAGTACCCCCTCGTATCTTGGTCAGCCCCAGCATTTT.

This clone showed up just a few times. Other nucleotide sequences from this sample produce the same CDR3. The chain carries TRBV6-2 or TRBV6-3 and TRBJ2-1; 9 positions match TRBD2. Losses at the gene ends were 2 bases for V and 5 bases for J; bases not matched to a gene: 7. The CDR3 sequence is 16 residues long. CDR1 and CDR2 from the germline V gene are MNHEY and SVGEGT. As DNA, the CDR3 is TGTGCCAGCAGTTACCCAAGCGGGAGGTCTCACAATGAGCAGTTCTTC. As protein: CASSYPSGRSHNEQFF.

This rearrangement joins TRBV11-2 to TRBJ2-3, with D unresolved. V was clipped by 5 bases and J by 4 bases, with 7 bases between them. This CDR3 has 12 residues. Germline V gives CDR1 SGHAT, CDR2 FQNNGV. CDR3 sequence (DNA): TGTGCCAGCAGCCCCCAGGCAGATACGCAGTATTTT. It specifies CASSPQADTQYF.